Listed here is a single T cell receptor (beta chain). Profiled with immunoSEQ multiplex PCR; TCRdb holds only in-frame clones, not every one. The sample lists around 140,000 clones, 88% seen once, with around 2.3% in the top ten. The CDR3 runs 13 residues. The germline V and J ends were trimmed by 6 bases and 8 bases, with 14 bases remaining between them. Germline CDR1 and CDR2: SQVTM and ANQGSEA. The entry originates in a study of blood T cell repertoires in COVID-19. Study at large: Samples came from the United States, Italy and Spain, spanning acute and convalescent COVID-19. Nucleic acid was either cDNA or gDNA, and it came from T cells, B-cell-depleted T cells, or PBMCs.

The gene calls are TRBV29-1 and TRBJ1-6, with a weak D call TRBD1 (6 bases). Sequencing was done on a sample of peripheral blood. This receptor was taken from a human donor with COVID-19, enrolled during active disease. The donor label of this sample is uncertain. The CDR3 sequence is CSVKQGADSPLHF. The CDR3 DNA reads TGCAGCGTAAAACAGGGTGCGGATTCACCCCTCCACTTT.